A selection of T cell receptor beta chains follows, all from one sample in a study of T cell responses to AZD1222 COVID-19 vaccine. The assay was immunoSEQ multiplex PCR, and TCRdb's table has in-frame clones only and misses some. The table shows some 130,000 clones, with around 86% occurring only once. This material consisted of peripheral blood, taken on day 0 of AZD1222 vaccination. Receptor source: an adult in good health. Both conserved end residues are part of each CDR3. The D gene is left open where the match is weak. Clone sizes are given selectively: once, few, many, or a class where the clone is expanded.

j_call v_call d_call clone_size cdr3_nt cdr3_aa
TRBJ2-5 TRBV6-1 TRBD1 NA TGTGCCAGCAGTGTTCTGGACAGGGGAGGCCGAGAGACCCAGTACTTC CASSVLDRGGRETQYF
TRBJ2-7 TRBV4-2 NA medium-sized TGTGCCAGCAGCCGATCCAGGGTGCAATCCTACGAGCAGTACTTC CASSRSRVQSYEQYF
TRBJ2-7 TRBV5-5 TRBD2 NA TGTGCCAGCAGGTGGGGGGGTAGCCAAAGCTCCTACGAGCAGTACTTC CASRWGGSQSSYEQYF
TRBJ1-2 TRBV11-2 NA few TGTGCCAGCAGCTCGGGCAGCACTAACTATGGCTACACCTTC CASSSGSTNYGYTF
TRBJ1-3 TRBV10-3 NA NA TGTGCCATCAGTGATCGGTCCACTATCCCTTCTGGCGGAAACACCATATATTTT CAISDRSTIPSGGNTIYF
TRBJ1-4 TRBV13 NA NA TGTGCCAGCAGCATAAAGGCCGCGGGAGGGGATGAAAAACTGTTTTTT CASSIKAAGGDEKLFF
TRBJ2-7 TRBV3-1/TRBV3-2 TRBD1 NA TGTGCCAGCAGCCCGACAGGGGTAAGGTACGAGCAGTACTTC CASSPTGVRYEQYF
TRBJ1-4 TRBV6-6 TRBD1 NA TGTGCCAGCAGGGACAGGGGGTTCGAAAAACTGTTTTTT CASRDRGFEKLFF
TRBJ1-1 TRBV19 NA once TGTGCCAGTAGTACGACGAGGGACACTGAAGCTTTCTTT CASSTTRDTEAFF
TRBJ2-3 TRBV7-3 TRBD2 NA TGTGCCAGCAGCCGCGGGGGGCCGGGCACAGATACGCAGTATTTT CASSRGGPGTDTQYF
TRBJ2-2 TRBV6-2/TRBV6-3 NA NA TGTGCCAGCAGCCGCGGGACAACGAACACCGGGGAGCTGTTTTTT CASSRGTTNTGELFF
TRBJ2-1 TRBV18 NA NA TGTGCCAGCTCAACGGCCCGGGGGCTGGGCAATGAGCAGTTCTTC CASSTARGLGNEQFF
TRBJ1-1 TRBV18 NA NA TGTGCCAGCTCAACTTCACCGAACACTGAAGCTTTCTTT CASSTSPNTEAFF
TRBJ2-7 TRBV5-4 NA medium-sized TGTGCCAGCAGCTTGATGATGACGGCCTCCTACGAGCAGTACTTC CASSLMMTASYEQYF
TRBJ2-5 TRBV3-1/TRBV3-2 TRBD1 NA TGTGCCAGCAGCCAAGCCTGGACAGGGCGTGGAGAGACCCAGTACTTC CASSQAWTGRGETQYF
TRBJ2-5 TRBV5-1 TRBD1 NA TGCGCCAGCAGCTTAGGCCCCCAGGGGGAAGAGACCCAGTACTTC CASSLGPQGEETQYF
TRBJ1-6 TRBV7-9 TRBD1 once TGTGCCAGCAAGGGACAGTATAATTCACCCCTCCACTTT CASKGQYNSPLHF
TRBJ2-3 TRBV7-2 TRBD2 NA TGTGCCAGCAGCGTAAGCGGGGGCACAGATACGCAGTATTTT CASSVSGGTDTQYF
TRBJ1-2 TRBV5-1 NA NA TGCGCCAGCAGCTTTGGCCAGATGGATGGAGGCTACACCTTC CASSFGQMDGGYTF
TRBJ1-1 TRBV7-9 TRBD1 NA TGTGCCAGCTCACCAGGGGGCACTGAAGCTTTCTTT CASSPGGTEAFF
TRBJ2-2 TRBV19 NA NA TGTGCCACCGAGGCAGACCCCACCGGGGAGCTGTTTTTT CATEADPTGELFF
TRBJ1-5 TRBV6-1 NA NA TGTGCCAGCATCCTTAACCAGAGCAATCAGCCCCAGCATTTT CASILNQSNQPQHF
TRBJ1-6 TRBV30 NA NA TGTGCCTGGAAAGGACAAACCGGGTATTCACCCCTCCACTTT CAWKGQTGYSPLHF